The clone carrying this TCR beta chain was observed a handful of times. Its antigen is unidentified. This entry belongs to a study of identifying expanded T cells in peripheral blood. Overall study results and limits: Variance in clone template counts between roughly 2-week samples significantly increased with total template count across all healthy donors. Over about two and four weeks, about 15 and 19 clones changed, versus approximately 1.2 between replicates.

V was shortened by 0 bases and J by 1 base, with 7 bases between the two germline ends. Germline V lookup: CDR1 SGHNT, CDR2 YYREEE (reference sequence). The CDR3 has 14 amino acids. During the collection period, no donor immune events like infections were recorded. The table came from immunoSEQ multiplex PCR; TCRdb's copy has only in-frame clones and leaves some out. This table holds 60,000 to 70,000 clones, about four fifths found once. The sequencing input was blood. The receptor's source is a person between 18 and 70 years old in good health. V is TRBV5-4 and J is TRBJ1-1; D gene unclear. The CDR3 bases are TGTGCCAGCAGCTTGGAGTGGGGGAACACTGAAGCTTTCTTT. Its translation is CASSLEWGNTEAFF. The variable domain in full, with the rest retrieved from reference TRBV5-4 and TRBJ1-1, is ETGVTQSPTHLIKTRGQQVTLRCSSQSGHNTVSWYQQALGQGPQFIFQYYREEENGRGNFPPRFSGLQFPNYSSELNVNALELDDSALYLCASSLEWGNTEAFFGQGTRLTVV.